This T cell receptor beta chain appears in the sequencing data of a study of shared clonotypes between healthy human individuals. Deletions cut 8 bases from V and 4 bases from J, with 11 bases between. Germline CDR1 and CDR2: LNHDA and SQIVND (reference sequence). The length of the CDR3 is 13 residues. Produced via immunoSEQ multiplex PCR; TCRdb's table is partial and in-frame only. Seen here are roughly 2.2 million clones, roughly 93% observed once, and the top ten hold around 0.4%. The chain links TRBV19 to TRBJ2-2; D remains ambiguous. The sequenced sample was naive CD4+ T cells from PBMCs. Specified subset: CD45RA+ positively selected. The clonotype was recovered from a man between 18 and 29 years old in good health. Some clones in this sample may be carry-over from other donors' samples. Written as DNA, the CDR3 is TGTGCCAGTTTGGGTTTCTTCACCGGGGAGCTGTTTTTT. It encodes CASLGFFTGELFF.